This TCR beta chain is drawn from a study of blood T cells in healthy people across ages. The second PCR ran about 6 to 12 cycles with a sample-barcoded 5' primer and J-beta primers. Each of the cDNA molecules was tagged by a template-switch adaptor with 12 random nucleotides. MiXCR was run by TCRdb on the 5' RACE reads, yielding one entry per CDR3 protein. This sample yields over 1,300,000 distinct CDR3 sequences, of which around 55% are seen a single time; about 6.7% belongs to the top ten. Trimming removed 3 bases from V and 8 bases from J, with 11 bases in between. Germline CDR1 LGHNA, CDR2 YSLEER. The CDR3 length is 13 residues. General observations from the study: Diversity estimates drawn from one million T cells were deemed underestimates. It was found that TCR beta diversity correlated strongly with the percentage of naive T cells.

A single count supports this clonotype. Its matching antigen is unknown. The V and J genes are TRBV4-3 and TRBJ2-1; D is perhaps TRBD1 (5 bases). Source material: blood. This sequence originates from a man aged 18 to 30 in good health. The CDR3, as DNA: TGCGCCAGCAGCCACAATAAAGGGGATGAGCAGTTCTTC. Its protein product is CASSHNKGDEQFF.